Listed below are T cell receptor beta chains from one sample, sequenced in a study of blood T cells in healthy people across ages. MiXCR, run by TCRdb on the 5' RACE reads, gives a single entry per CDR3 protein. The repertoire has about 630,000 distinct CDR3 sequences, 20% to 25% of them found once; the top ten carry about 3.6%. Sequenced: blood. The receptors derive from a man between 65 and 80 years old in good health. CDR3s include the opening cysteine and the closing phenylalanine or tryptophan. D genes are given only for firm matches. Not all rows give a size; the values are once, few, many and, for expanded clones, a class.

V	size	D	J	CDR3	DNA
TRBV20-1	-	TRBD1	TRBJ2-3	CSALGTVSSTDTQYF	TGCAGTGCCCTAGGGACAGTTTCTAGCACAGATACGCAGTATTTT
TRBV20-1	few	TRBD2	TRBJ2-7	CSASKGLAGGPYEQYF	TGCAGTGCCTCCAAAGGACTAGCGGGAGGGCCCTACGAGCAGTACTTC
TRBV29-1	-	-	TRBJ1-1	CSVSVSMNTEAFF	TGCAGCGTTTCGGTTAGCATGAACACTGAAGCTTTCTTT
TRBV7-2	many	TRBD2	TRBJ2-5	CASSFFSAGREETQYF	TGTGCCAGCAGCTTCTTCTCAGCGGGAAGGGAAGAGACCCAGTACTTC
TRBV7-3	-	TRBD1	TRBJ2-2	CASSLEGTGPETGELFF	TGTGCCAGCAGCTTAGAGGGGACAGGGCCGGAAACCGGGGAGCTGTTTTTT
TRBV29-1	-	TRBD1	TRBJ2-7	CSVERRDSYEQYF	TGCAGCGTTGAAAGACGGGACAGCTACGAGCAGTACTTC
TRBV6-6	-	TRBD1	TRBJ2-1	CASSLRTGSTGGEQFF	TGTGCCAGCAGTTTGAGGACAGGGTCGACCGGGGGTGAGCAGTTCTTC
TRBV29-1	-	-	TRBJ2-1	CSVAADYFNEQFF	TGCAGCGTTGCGGCGGACTACTTCAATGAGCAGTTCTTC
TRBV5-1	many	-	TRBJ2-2	CASSLAVDNTGELFF	TGCGCCAGCAGCTTGGCCGTCGACAACACCGGGGAGCTGTTTTTT
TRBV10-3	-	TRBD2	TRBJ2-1	CAISESKTSGGDGQFF	TGTGCCATCAGTGAGTCTAAGACTAGCGGAGGAGATGGGCAGTTCTTC
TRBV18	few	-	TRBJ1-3	CASSSRRTEGENTIYF	TGTGCCAGCTCATCAAGAAGGACAGAGGGTGAAAACACCATATATTTT
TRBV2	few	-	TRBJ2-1	CASSTRDGGSYNEQFF	TGTGCCAGCAGTACGAGGGACGGCGGCTCCTACAATGAGCAGTTCTTC
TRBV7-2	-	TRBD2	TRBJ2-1	CASSRTSGRWNEQFF	TGTGCCAGCAGTCGGACTAGCGGGAGGTGGAATGAGCAGTTCTTC
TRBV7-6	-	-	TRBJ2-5	CASSRPGHQETQYF	TGTGCCAGCAGCCGTCCGGGACATCAAGAGACCCAGTACTTC
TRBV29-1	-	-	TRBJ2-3	CGSRTAASADTQYF	TGCGGCTCAAGGACCGCAGCTAGCGCAGATACGCAGTATTTT
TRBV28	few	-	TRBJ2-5	CASLGTAPQETQYF	TGTGCCAGCTTAGGCACAGCCCCACAAGAGACCCAGTACTTC
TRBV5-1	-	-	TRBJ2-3	CASSTGHLDTDTQYF	TGCGCCAGCTCCACCGGACACCTCGACACAGATACGCAGTATTTT
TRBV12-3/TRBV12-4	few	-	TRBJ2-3	CASTSGSTDTQYF	TGTGCCAGCACAAGCGGGAGCACAGATACGCAGTATTTT
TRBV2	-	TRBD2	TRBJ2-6	CAGEGGANVLTF	TGTGCCGGGGAGGGTGGCGCCAACGTCCTGACTTTC
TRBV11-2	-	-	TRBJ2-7	CARSLASGLYEQYF	TGTGCCAGAAGCTTAGCGTCTGGATTATACGAGCAGTACTTC
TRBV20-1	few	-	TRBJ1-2	CSAPQGGGSYGYTF	TGCAGTGCCCCCCAAGGGGGGGGAAGCTATGGCTACACCTTC
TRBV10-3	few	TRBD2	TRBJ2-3	CAISEIGLTSGSADTQYF	TGTGCCATCAGTGAGATCGGTTTGACTAGCGGGAGCGCAGATACGCAGTATTTT
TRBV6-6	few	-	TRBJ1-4	CASSPQTLANEKLFF	TGTGCCAGCAGCCCTCAAACTCTAGCTAATGAAAAACTGTTTTTT
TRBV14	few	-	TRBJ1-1	CASSLRPGGEAFF	TGTGCCAGCAGCCTTAGACCCGGAGGTGAAGCTTTCTTT
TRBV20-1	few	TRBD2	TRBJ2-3	CSARLREPDTQYF	TGCAGTGCTAGATTGCGGGAGCCCGATACGCAGTATTTT
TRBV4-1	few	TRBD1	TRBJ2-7	CASSRPGGHEQYF	TGCGCCAGCAGCCGTCCAGGGGGTCACGAGCAGTACTTC
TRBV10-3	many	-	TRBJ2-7	CAISEGYEQYF	TGTGCCATCAGTGAGGGGTACGAGCAGTACTTC
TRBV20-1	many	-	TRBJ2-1	CSARRGYYNEQFF	TGCAGTGCTAGAAGGGGCTACTACAATGAGCAGTTCTTC
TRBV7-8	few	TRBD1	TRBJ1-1	CASSLQWTGNTEAFF	TGTGCCAGCAGCTTACAGTGGACAGGGAACACTGAAGCTTTCTTT
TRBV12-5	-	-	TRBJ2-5	CASGLMDGETQYF	TGTGCTAGTGGTTTGATGGACGGTGAGACCCAGTACTTC
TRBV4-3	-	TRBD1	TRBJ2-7	CASSQAAGGWTYEQYF	TGCGCCAGCAGCCAAGCTGCAGGGGGATGGACCTACGAGCAGTACTTC
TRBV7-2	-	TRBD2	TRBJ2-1	CASSLRTSDQYVDEQFF	TGTGCCAGCAGCTTAAGGACTAGCGATCAATATGTAGATGAGCAGTTCTTC
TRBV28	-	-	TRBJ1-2	CASNANYGHTF	TGTGCCAGCAACGCTAACTATGGCCACACCTTC
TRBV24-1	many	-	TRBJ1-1	CATSDPLNTEAFF	TGTGCCACCAGTGATCCCCTGAACACTGAAGCTTTCTTT
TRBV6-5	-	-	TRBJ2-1	CASSDRTDNEQFF	TGTGCCAGCAGCGACCGGACAGATAATGAGCAGTTCTTC
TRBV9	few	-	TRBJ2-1	CASSAITTPSYNEQFF	TGTGCCAGCAGCGCTATAACAACCCCCTCCTACAATGAGCAGTTCTTC
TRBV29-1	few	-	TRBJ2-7	CSVGGRSTYEQYF	TGCAGCGTTGGCGGCAGGTCAACCTACGAGCAGTACTTC
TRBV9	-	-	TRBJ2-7	CASSPDVLYEQYF	TGTGCCAGCAGCCCGGACGTCCTCTACGAGCAGTACTTC
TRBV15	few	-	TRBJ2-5	CATSRDIGLQETQYF	TGTGCCACCAGCAGAGATATAGGCTTACAAGAGACCCAGTACTTC
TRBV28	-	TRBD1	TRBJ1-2	CATLPGTGVGYTF	TGTGCCACCCTCCCGGGGACAGGGGTTGGCTACACCTTC
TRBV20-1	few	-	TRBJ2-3	CSANPSSSSTDTQYF	TGCAGTGCTAACCCTAGCAGTTCTAGCACAGATACGCAGTATTTT